This entry features one TCR beta chain sequence. Its antigen specificity is not known. Per-nucleotide qualities are absent, and no much larger clonotype sits a single base away. Only healthy Caucasian donors were included. The twin cohort consisted of three pairs of female monozygotic twins, all aged about 18 to 29 years. Peripheral blood mononuclear cells were used as the source from which RNA for TCR libraries was isolated. This record comes from a study of identical twins (dated by TCRdb to the mid-2010s). Describing the broader study: TCR alpha and beta repertoires from monozygotic twins, unrelated adults of various ages and cord blood were deep-sequenced to test whether fetal clonotypes persist. To rule out contamination, replicate twin experiments were performed at different times with different library preparation protocols. Broad study findings and their caveats: Compared with coincidental sharing between unrelated individuals, an excess of low generation-probability sequences was observed among out-of-frame TCR alpha sequences shared between twins. In monozygotic twins, recombination models systematically underestimated out-of-frame TCR alpha sharing, but the models matched the sharing seen between unrelated individuals. Invariant T cells such as MAIT and iNKT could partly confound zero-insertion analyses, although diverse VJ usage argued against such confounding for most clonotypes. The excess sharing between twins in beta out-of-frame sequences was weaker because fewer shared sequences reduced the signal-to-noise ratio. Because the same donors could not be followed over many years, conclusions were based on cross-sectional statistical analysis. Abundant cord blood beta clonotypes had fewer insertions, young adult naive repertoires showed a similar but weaker trend, and memory repertoires showed no such trend.

Taken from the germline V gene (reference sequence), the CDR1 and CDR2 loops are SGHKS and YYEKEE. The CDR3 runs 15 amino acids, cysteine and phenylalanine included. Left in the record is the CDR3 DNA by itself, 45 bases read in frame from the first base. Trimming at the junction amounts to 4 bases on V and 1 base on J, and the germline ends lie 15 bases apart. Library construction relied on 5' RACE. Sequenced on an Illumina HiSeq 2000. Template switching added a universal primer binding site, and the final cDNA carried a unique molecular identifier that allowed TCR cDNA molecules to be counted accurately. First-strand cDNA for TCR alpha and beta chains was synthesized from specific primers in the conserved constant-segment region. To control for contamination, each cDNA library was double barcoded with a SMART-Mk sample barcode plus Illumina barcodes. TruSeq adapter sequences, together with Illumina sample barcodes, were added in two successive PCR steps. TCR alpha and beta cDNA libraries were sequenced on the Illumina HiSeq platform with custom primers. The paper's processing steps were these. MiGEC was used to process raw reads and extract unique molecular identifiers, and MiXCR was used to find CDR3 positions. For each individual, recombination models were inferred using an EM algorithm with the repgenHMM and IGoR tools. Shared clonotype analysis was performed with the tcR package in R, normalizing sharing by the product of cloneset sizes. To study raw recombination free of thymic and clonal selection effects, out-of-frame nonproductive sequences were analyzed. TCRdb cleaned the public reads at Q25 with fastp, built clones with MiXCR and kept in-frame beta chains. Every CDR3 protein is listed once, alongside the most common genes and DNA of its rows. The V and J calls and clone size are TCRdb's, not the authors'. The sample has approximately 590,000 distinct CDR3 sequences on record, 9.6% of them singletons. The top ten constitute under 3.5% of the sample.

These data were also reused for a study on yellow fever vaccine responses in identical twins. The second study's authors report: The authors reported that the T cell response to vaccination in identical twins appeared partly convergent and partly personalized. The study precisely tracked vaccine-responding T cell clones in identical twins.

This clonotype was obtained from a woman aged 18 to 35 in good health. Sequenced: PBMCs. The chain joins TRBV5-5 to TRBJ2-7; too little of a D gene remains to name it. DNA sequence: TGTGCCAGCAGCCCTTTAGAAAGGGTTTCCTACGAGCAGTACTTC. Its coded protein is CASSPLERVSYEQYF.